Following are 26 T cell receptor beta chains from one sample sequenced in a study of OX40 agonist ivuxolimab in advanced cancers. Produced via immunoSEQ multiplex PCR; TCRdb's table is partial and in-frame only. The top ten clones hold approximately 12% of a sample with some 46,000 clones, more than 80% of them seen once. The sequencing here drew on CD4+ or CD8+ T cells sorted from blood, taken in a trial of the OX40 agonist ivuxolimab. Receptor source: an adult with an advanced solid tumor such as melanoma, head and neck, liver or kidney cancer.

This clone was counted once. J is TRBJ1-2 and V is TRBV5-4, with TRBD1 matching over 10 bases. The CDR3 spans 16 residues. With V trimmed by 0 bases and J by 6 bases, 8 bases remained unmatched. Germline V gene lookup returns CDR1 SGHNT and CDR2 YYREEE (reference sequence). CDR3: CASSLGGDRGPDGYTF. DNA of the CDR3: TGTGCCAGCAGCTTGGGGGGGGACAGGGGTCCGGATGGCTACACCTTC.

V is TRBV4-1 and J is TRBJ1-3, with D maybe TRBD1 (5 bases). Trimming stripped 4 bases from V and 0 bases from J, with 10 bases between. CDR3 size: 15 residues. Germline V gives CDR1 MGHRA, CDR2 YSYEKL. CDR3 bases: TGCGCCAGCAGCCTCAGGGACCCCTCTGGAAACACCATATATTTT. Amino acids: CASSLRDPSGNTIYF.

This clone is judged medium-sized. CDR3 in amino acids: CATSSDRGQNTEAFF. In DNA form, the CDR3 reads TGTGCCACCAGCAGCGACAGGGGGCAGAACACTGAAGCTTTCTTT. The chain combines TRBV15 with TRBJ1-1, with 10 bases that match TRBD1. CDR3 size: 15 residues. Trimming at V came to 3 bases and at J to 1 base, leaving 2 bases not matched to a gene. The germline V gene has CDR1 LNHNV and CDR2 YYDKDF (reference sequence).

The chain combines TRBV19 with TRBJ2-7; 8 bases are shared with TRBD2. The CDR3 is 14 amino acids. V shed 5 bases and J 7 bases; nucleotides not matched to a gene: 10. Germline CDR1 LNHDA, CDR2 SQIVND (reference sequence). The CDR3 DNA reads TGTGCCAGTAGTCCCGCGGGAGGAAGCAGGGAGCAGTACTTC. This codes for CASSPAGGSREQYF.

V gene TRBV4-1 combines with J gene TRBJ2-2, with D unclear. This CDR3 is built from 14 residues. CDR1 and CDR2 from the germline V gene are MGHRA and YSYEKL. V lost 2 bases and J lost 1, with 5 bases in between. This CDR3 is CASSQWGNTGELFF. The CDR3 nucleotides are TGCGCCAGCAGCCAATGGGGGAACACCGGGGAGCTGTTTTTT.

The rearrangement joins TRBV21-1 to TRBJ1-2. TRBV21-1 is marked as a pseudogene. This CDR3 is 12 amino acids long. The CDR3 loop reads CASSPPLRGYTF. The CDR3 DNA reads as TGTGCCAGCAGTCCCCCACTGCGAGGCTACACCTTC.

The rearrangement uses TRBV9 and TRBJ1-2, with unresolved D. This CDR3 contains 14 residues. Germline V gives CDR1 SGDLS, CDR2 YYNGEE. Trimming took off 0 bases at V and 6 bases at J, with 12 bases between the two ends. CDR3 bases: TGTGCCAGCAGCGTAGAGGACTTACGGGATGGCTACACCTTC. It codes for CASSVEDLRDGYTF.

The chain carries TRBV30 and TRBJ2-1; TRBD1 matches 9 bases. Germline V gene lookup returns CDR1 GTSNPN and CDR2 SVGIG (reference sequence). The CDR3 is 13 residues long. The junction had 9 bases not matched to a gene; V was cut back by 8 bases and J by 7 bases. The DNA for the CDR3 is TGTGCCGGGACAGGGAATTCTTTGAATGAGCAGTTCTTC. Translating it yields CAGTGNSLNEQFF.

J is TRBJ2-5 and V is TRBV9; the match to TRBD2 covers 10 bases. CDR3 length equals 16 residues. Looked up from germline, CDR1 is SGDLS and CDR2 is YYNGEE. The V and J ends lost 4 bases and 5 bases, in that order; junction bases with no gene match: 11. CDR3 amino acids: CASSLRSGGVTETQYF. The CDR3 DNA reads TGTGCCAGCAGCCTACGAAGCGGGGGGGTCACGGAGACCCAGTACTTC.

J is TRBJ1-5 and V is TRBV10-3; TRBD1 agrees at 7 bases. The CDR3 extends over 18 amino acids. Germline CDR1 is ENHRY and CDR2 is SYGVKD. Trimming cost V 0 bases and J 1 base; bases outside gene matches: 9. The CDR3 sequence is CAISESGRAGGSNQPQHF. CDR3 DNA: TGTGCCATCAGTGAGTCGGGGAGGGCAGGGGGAAGCAATCAGCCCCAGCATTTT.

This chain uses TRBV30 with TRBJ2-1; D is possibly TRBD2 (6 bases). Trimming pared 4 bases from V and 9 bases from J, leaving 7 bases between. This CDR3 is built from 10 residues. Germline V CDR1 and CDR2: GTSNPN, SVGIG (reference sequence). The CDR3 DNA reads TGTGCCTGGATGGGGGGTGAGCAGTTCTTC. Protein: CAWMGGEQFF.

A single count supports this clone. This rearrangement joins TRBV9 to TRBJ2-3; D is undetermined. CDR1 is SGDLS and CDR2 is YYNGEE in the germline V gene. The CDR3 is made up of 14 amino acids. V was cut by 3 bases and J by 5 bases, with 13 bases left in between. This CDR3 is CASSEGQREDTQYF. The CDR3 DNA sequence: TGTGCCAGCAGCGAGGGTCAAAGGGAAGATACGCAGTATTTT.

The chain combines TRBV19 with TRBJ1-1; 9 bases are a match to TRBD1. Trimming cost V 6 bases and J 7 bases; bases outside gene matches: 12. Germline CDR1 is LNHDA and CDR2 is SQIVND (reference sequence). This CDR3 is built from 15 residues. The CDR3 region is CASSLGTGYAREAFF. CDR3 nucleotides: TGTGCCAGTAGCTTAGGGACAGGGTACGCCCGTGAAGCTTTCTTT. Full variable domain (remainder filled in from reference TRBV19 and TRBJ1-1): DGGITQSPKYLFRKEGQNVTLSCEQNLNHDAMYWYRQDPGQGLRLIYYSQIVNDFQKGDIAEGYSVSREKKESFPLTVTSAQKNPTAFYLCASSLGTGYAREAFFGQGTRLTVV.

The CDR3 bases are TGTGCCAGTAGTGCCGCCCCGAGTTACGAGCAGTACTTC. Its translation is CASSAAPSYEQYF. The chain recombines TRBV19 with TRBJ2-7; D is uncertain. The length of the CDR3 is 13 residues. CDR1 is LNHDA and CDR2 is SQIVND in the germline V gene (reference sequence). The V and J ends lost 5 bases and 4 bases respectively, with 12 bases between them.

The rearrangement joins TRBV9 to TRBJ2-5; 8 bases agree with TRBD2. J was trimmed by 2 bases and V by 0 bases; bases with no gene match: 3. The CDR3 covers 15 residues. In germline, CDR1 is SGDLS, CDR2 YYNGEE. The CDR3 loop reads CASSVDGRGQETQYF. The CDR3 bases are TGTGCCAGCAGCGTAGACGGGAGGGGGCAAGAGACCCAGTACTTC.

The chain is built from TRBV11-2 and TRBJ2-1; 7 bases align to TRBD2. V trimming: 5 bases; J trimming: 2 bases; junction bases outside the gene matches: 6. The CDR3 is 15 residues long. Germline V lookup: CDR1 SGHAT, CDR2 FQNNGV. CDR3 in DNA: TGTGCCAGCAGCCCGAGCGGGATCCCCTACAATGAGCAGTTCTTC. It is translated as CASSPSGIPYNEQFF.

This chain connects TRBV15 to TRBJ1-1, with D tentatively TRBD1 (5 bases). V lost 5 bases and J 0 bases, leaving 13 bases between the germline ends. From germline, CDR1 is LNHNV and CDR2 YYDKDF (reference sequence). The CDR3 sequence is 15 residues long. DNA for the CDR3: TGTGCCACCAGCGCGGAGAAGGGGATGAACACTGAAGCTTTCTTT. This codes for CATSAEKGMNTEAFF.

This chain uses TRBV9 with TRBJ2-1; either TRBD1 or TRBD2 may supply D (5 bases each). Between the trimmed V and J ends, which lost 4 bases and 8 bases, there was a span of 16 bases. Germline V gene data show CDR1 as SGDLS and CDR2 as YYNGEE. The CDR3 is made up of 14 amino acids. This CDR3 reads CASSPGTRWHEQFF. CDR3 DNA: TGTGCCAGCAGCCCCGGGACCAGGTGGCATGAGCAGTTCTTC. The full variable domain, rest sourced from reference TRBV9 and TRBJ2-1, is DSGVTQTPKHLITATGQRVTLRCSPRSGDLSVYWYQQSLDQGLQFLIQYYNGEERAKGNILERFSAQQFPDLHSELNLSSLELGDSALYFCASSPGTRWHEQFFGPGTRLTVL.

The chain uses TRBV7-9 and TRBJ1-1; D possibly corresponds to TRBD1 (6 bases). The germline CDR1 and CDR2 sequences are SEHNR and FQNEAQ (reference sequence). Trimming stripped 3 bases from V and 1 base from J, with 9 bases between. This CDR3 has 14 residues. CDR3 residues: CASSFRDKNTEAFF. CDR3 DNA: TGTGCCAGCAGCTTTCGGGACAAGAACACTGAAGCTTTCTTT.

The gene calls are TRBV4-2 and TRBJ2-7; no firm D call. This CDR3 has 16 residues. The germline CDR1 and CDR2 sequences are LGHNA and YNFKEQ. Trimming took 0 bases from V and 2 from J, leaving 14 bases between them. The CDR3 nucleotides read TGTGCCAGCAGCCAAGATATCGGCCAGGTTACCTACGAGCAGTACTTC. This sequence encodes CASSQDIGQVTYEQYF.

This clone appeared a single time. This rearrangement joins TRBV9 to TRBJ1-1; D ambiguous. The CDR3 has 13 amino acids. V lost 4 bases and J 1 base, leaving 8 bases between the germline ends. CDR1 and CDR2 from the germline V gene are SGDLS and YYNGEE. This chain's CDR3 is CASSPWGNTEAFF. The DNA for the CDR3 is TGTGCCAGCAGCCCTTGGGGGAACACTGAAGCTTTCTTT.

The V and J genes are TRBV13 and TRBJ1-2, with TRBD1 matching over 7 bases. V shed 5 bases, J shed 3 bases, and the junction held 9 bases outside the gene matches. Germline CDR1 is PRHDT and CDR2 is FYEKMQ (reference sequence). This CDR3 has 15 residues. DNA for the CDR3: TGTGCCAGCAGCCATACAGGGGTGGAGGACTATGGCTACACCTTC. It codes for CASSHTGVEDYGYTF.

CDR3 nucleotide sequence: TGTGCCAGTAGCTCTGGTTATAATACCTACGAGCAGTACTTC. It specifies CASSSGYNTYEQYF. The rearrangement joins TRBV19 to TRBJ2-7; D gene ambiguous. V was cut by 6 bases and J by 2 bases, with 14 bases left in between. This CDR3 comprises 14 residues. CDR1 is LNHDA, CDR2 SQIVND, per germline (reference sequence).

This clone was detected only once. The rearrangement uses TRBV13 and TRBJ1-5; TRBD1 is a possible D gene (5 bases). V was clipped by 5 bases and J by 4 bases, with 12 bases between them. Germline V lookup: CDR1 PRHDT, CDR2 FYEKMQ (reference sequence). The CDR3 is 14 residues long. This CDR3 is CASSLRDGNQPQHF. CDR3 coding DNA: TGTGCCAGCAGCCTCCGGGACGGAAATCAGCCCCAGCATTTT.

The CDR3 sequence: CASSFMGSHQSTEAFF. DNA for the CDR3: TGTGCCAGCAGCTTCATGGGAAGCCACCAGTCCACTGAAGCTTTCTTT. The rearrangement links TRBV11-3 to TRBJ1-1; no reliable D call. The V end lost 3 bases, the J end lost 4 bases, and 18 bases lay between the germline ends. This CDR3 has 16 amino acids. Germline V gene lookup returns CDR1 SGHNT and CDR2 YENEEA.

The DNA for the CDR3 is TGTGCCAGCAGCCTCCTTCCGGGACATCTGAGCTCCTACGAGCAGTACTTC. Translation gives CASSLLPGHLSSYEQYF. The chain couples TRBV7-9 to TRBJ2-7; a weak D match, TRBD1 (6 bases). V lost 5 bases to trimming and J lost 0 bases, with 20 bases between them. CDR1 SEHNR and CDR2 FQNEAQ come from the germline V gene (reference sequence). The CDR3 is 17 residues long.